Listed below are T cell receptor beta chains from one sample, sequenced in a study of cytomegalovirus exposure and HLA in healthy donors. This table comes from immunoSEQ multiplex PCR, and its TCRdb copy is limited to in-frame clones, with some not included. In the table there are approximately 110,000 clones, 75% to 85% of which are singletons. Sequenced material: PBMCs. The receptors here all came from a man aged 25-45 years in good health and CMV-seronegative. Both conserved end residues are part of each CDR3. The D gene is left open where the match is weak. Rows may omit the clone size; those that give it use once, few, many or a size class.

size: NA
V: TRBV19
J: TRBJ1-1
D: NA
CDR3: CASSTTDTNTEAFF
DNA: TGTGCCAGTAGTACGACAGACACGAACACTGAAGCTTTCTTT

size: NA
V: TRBV6-1
J: TRBJ1-4
D: TRBD1
CDR3: CAGGQANEKLFF
DNA: TGTGCCGGGGGACAGGCTAATGAAAAACTGTTTTTT

size: NA
V: TRBV5-1
J: TRBJ2-2
D: NA
CDR3: CASSLLGANTGELFF
DNA: TGCGCCAGCAGCTTATTAGGGGCGAACACCGGGGAGCTGTTTTTT

size: NA
V: TRBV29-1
J: TRBJ2-1
D: NA
CDR3: CSQGQGGEQFF
DNA: TGCAGCCAAGGACAGGGAGGGGAGCAGTTCTTC

size: few
V: TRBV18
J: TRBJ1-5
D: NA
CDR3: CASSPQGSNQPQHF
DNA: TGTGCCAGCTCACCACAGGGGAGCAATCAGCCCCAGCATTTT

size: few
V: TRBV28
J: TRBJ1-2
D: TRBD1
CDR3: CASSVGGTGYGYTF
DNA: TGTGCCAGCAGTGTAGGTGGGACAGGATATGGCTACACCTTC

size: NA
V: TRBV5-1
J: TRBJ2-1
D: TRBD2
CDR3: CASRVGGSVYNEQFF
DNA: TGCGCCAGCAGGGTAGGCGGGAGTGTCTACAATGAGCAGTTCTTC

size: few
V: TRBV4-3
J: TRBJ1-3
D: NA
CDR3: CASSGGTLRGTGNTIYF
DNA: TGCGCCAGCAGCGGGGGGACGCTACGGGGGACTGGAAACACCATATATTTT

size: NA
V: TRBV7-9
J: TRBJ2-1
D: TRBD2
CDR3: CASSVASGRALEQFF
DNA: TGTGCCAGCAGCGTCGCTAGCGGGAGGGCCCTTGAGCAGTTCTTC

size: few
V: TRBV5-1
J: TRBJ1-4
D: TRBD1
CDR3: CASSLVGTGATDDEKLFF
DNA: TGCGCCAGCAGCTTGGTGGGGACAGGGGCTACAGACGATGAAAAACTGTTTTTT

size: NA
V: TRBV18
J: TRBJ1-5
D: NA
CDR3: CASSPEQGKQPQHF
DNA: TGTGCCAGCTCACCGGAGCAGGGGAAACAGCCCCAGCATTTT

size: NA
V: TRBV18
J: TRBJ2-2
D: NA
CDR3: CASSPRHGNTGELFF
DNA: TGTGCCAGCTCACCAAGACATGGTAACACCGGGGAGCTGTTTTTT

size: NA
V: TRBV2
J: TRBJ2-4
D: NA
CDR3: CASSTENIQYF
DNA: TGCGCCAGCAGTACAGAAAACATTCAGTACTTC

size: NA
V: TRBV6-6
J: TRBJ2-3
D: TRBD2
CDR3: CASSAGRGGIDTQYF
DNA: TGTGCCAGCAGTGCTGGACGGGGGGGGATCGATACGCAGTATTTT

size: NA
V: TRBV5-1
J: TRBJ2-7
D: TRBD2
CDR3: CASSPRLAFSSGEQYF
DNA: TGCGCCAGCAGCCCGAGACTAGCTTTCTCCTCTGGCGAGCAGTACTTC

size: NA
V: TRBV5-1
J: TRBJ2-1
D: TRBD2
CDR3: CASSLALASGRPAYNEQFF
DNA: TGCGCCAGCAGCTTGGCTCTGGCTAGCGGGAGACCCGCCTACAATGAGCAGTTCTTC

size: once
V: TRBV18
J: TRBJ1-5
D: NA
CDR3: CASSPREDQPQHF
DNA: TGTGCCAGCTCACCACGTGAGGATCAGCCCCAGCATTTT

size: once
V: TRBV5-1
J: TRBJ2-5
D: NA
CDR3: CASSEGLAWETQYF
DNA: TGCGCCAGCAGCGAGGGGCTAGCGTGGGAGACCCAGTACTTC

size: NA
V: TRBV2
J: TRBJ2-3
D: NA
CDR3: CASSEASSEWYTQYF
DNA: TGTGCCAGCAGTGAAGCTAGCTCAGAGTGGTATACGCAGTATTTT

size: few
V: TRBV19
J: TRBJ2-1
D: TRBD2
CDR3: CASRMGAGYNEQFF
DNA: TGTGCCAGTAGGATGGGAGCGGGGTACAATGAGCAGTTCTTC

size: NA
V: TRBV6-6
J: TRBJ2-7
D: TRBD1
CDR3: CASRSPGQYHEQYF
DNA: TGTGCCAGCCGATCACCGGGACAGTACCACGAGCAGTACTTC

size: NA
V: TRBV6-6
J: TRBJ1-1
D: NA
CDR3: CASSTSSGAQNTEAFF
DNA: TGTGCCAGCAGTACCTCCTCAGGGGCCCAGAACACTGAAGCTTTCTTT

size: NA
V: TRBV21-1
J: TRBJ2-7
D: NA
CDR3: CASIPKRHPPRTGPRAQIYEQYF
DNA: TGTGCCAGCATCCCAAAACGCCACCCCCCTAGGACAGGCCCCAGAGCCCAAATTTACGAGCAGTACTTC

size: once
V: TRBV19
J: TRBJ2-1
D: TRBD2
CDR3: CASSIGLAGYNEQFF
DNA: TGTGCCAGTAGTATAGGTCTAGCGGGTTACAATGAGCAGTTCTTC

size: once
V: TRBV2
J: TRBJ2-7
D: TRBD1
CDR3: CASSEGTGYEEQYF
DNA: TGTGCCAGCAGTGAAGGGACAGGCTACGAAGAGCAGTACTTC

size: NA
V: TRBV14
J: TRBJ1-6
D: TRBD1
CDR3: CASRSRDSSYNSPLHF
DNA: TGTGCCAGCCGTTCCAGGGACAGCTCCTATAATTCACCCCTCCACTTT

size: NA
V: TRBV27
J: TRBJ2-7
D: TRBD2
CDR3: CASSLEAGFYEQYF
DNA: TGTGCCAGCAGTTTAGAAGCGGGGTTCTACGAGCAGTACTTC

size: few
V: TRBV19
J: TRBJ2-4
D: NA
CDR3: CASSKRDIQYF
DNA: TGTGCCAGTAGTAAACGGGACATTCAGTACTTC

size: NA
V: TRBV29-1
J: TRBJ2-1
D: TRBD2
CDR3: CSVESRGSVYNEQFF
DNA: TGCAGCGTTGAGTCGCGGGGGAGCGTCTACAATGAGCAGTTCTTC

size: NA
V: TRBV9
J: TRBJ1-1
D: NA
CDR3: CASSVTDSTEAFF
DNA: TGTGCCAGCAGCGTGACAGATTCCACTGAAGCTTTCTTT

size: few
V: TRBV19
J: TRBJ2-5
D: TRBD1
CDR3: CASSTSGGNGETQYF
DNA: TGTGCCAGTAGTACCTCAGGGGGCAATGGAGAGACCCAGTACTTC